This T cell receptor (beta chain) was sequenced for a study of T cell responses to AZD1222 COVID-19 vaccine. Study overall: Analyses pooled second doses at about 4 or about 12 weeks. Overall study findings and caveats: Targeting of unmutated variant regions was reportedly seen in nearly half of spike-specific TCRs. In a largely white British group with more females than males, clonal diversity was possibly underestimated. In all cases, repertoires were sampled only after the peak T cell response.

The CDR3 loop spans 13 amino acids. Trimming stripped 7 bases from V and 6 bases from J, with 16 bases between. Germline CDR1 reads LNHDA; CDR2 reads SQIVND (reference sequence). The assay was immunoSEQ multiplex PCR, and TCRdb's table has in-frame clones only and misses some. The sample comprises some 140,000 clones, under 95% of which are singletons, and about 3% rests with the top ten. Comments on this clone: Its antigen is not known.

The sample consisted of peripheral blood, taken on day 0 of AZD1222 vaccination. This TCR was recovered from an adult in good health. V usage is TRBV19 and J usage is TRBJ2-7; maybe TRBD2 (5 bases). In DNA form, the CDR3 reads TGTGCCAGTACGTCCTGGGAGACGGGCGAGCAGTACTTC. This gives the protein CASTSWETGEQYF. Full variable domain (missing parts from reference TRBV19 and TRBJ2-7): DGGITQSPKYLFRKEGQNVTLSCEQNLNHDAMYWYRQDPGQGLRLIYYSQIVNDFQKGDIAEGYSVSREKKESFPLTVTSAQKNPTAFYLCASTSWETGEQYFGPGTRLTVT.